These 15 T cell receptor beta chains originate from one sample sequenced in a study of T cells in Graves' hyperthyroidism and ophthalmopathy. The CDR3 regions of TCR beta were amplified from RNA transcripts. Initially, a first-round RT-PCR of the TCR CDR3 employed the HTBI primer set. TCRdb used MiXCR to reprocess the multiplex PCR reads, holding one entry per CDR3 protein. The top ten hold 15% to 17% of the sample, which has fewer than 850,000 distinct CDR3 sequences, 17% seen once. The sample taken for sequencing was blood. The receptors here all came from a man aged 50-60 years with Graves' hyperthyroidism.

A few counts support this clonotype. The chain recombines TRBV10-1 with TRBJ2-1, with 14 bases fitting TRBD2. J lost 4 bases, V lost 2 bases, and 1 base had no gene match. Germline V lookup: CDR1 WNHNN, CDR2 SYGVQD (reference sequence). The CDR3 is 16 amino acids. This CDR3 reads CASSEGTSGRYNEQFF. The CDR3 bases are TGCGCCAGCAGTGAGGGGACTAGCGGGAGATACAATGAGCAGTTCTTC.

For this clonotype: A much bigger clone sits one base away, suggesting this may be a read error. The rearrangement joins TRBV28 to TRBJ2-5; D is ambiguous. Germline lookup yields CDR1 MDHEN and CDR2 SYDVKM. Trimming removed 2 bases at V and 0 bases at J, with 10 bases between. CDR3 length: 15 residues. The CDR3 protein is CASSLDSAYQETQYF. The CDR3 DNA reads TGTGCCAGCAGTTTAGACTCGGCGTACCAAGAGACCCAGTACTTC.

This clonotype was observed many times. Written as DNA, the CDR3 is TGTGCCAGCAGCCATCGCGCCCAGAGCAATGAGCAGTTCTTC. Protein product: CASSHRAQSNEQFF. This chain links TRBV7-9 with TRBJ2-1, with D hard to call. The CDR3 has 14 amino acids. CDR1 and CDR2 (germline): SEHNR, FQNEAQ (reference sequence). Trimming pared 5 bases from V and 6 bases from J, leaving 14 bases between.

The chain has TRBV29-1 and TRBJ1-2, with TRBD1 matching 7 bases. The CDR3 is made up of 14 amino acids. Germline CDR1 reads SQVTM; CDR2 reads ANQGSEA. V lost 2 bases to trimming and J lost 4 bases; unmatched junction nucleotides: 7. Here the CDR3 reads CSVEFRRDSYGYTF. The CDR3 nucleotides are TGCAGCGTTGAATTCCGCAGGGACAGCTATGGCTACACCTTC.

This clonotype has just a few counts. The rearrangement joins TRBV29-1 to TRBJ1-4; D ambiguous. Trimming removed 5 bases from V and 6 bases from J, with 13 bases in between. This CDR3 is built from 13 residues. Germline-derived CDR1 and CDR2 are SQVTM and ANQGSEA. CDR3 sequence: CSVLLSGDEKLFF. CDR3 DNA: TGCAGCGTTTTGCTGAGTGGTGATGAAAAACTGTTTTTT.

The gene calls are TRBV28 and TRBJ2-3; 11 bases line up with TRBD2. Germline values: CDR1 MDHEN, CDR2 SYDVKM. The CDR3 runs 16 residues. V trimming: 5 bases; J trimming: 3 bases; junction bases outside the gene matches: 7. CDR3 in amino acids: CASSLTSGRETDTQYF. The DNA for the CDR3 is TGTGCCAGCAGTCTCACTAGCGGGAGAGAAACAGATACGCAGTATTTT.

At least ten counts were recorded for this clonotype. The V call is TRBV5-5, the J call TRBJ2-5, with 11 bases matching TRBD2. Germline CDR1 SGHKS, CDR2 YYEKEE (reference sequence). The CDR3 is 16 residues long. V was clipped by 0 bases and J by 6 bases; unmatched bases: 7. Here the CDR3 DNA reads TGTGCCAGCAGCTTGGATGCTAGCGGGAGGTACCAGACCCAGTACTTC. Protein sequence: CASSLDASGRYQTQYF. Full variable domain (outside the CDR3, taken from reference TRBV5-5 and TRBJ2-5): DAGVTQSPTHLIKTRGQQVTLRCSPISGHKSVSWYQQVLGQGPQFIFQYYEKEERGRGNFPDRFSARQFPNYSSELNVNALLLGDSALYLCASSLDASGRYQTQYFGPGTRLLVL.

This clonotype occurred a few times. The gene calls are TRBV15 and TRBJ2-3; no clear D. V lost 4 bases and J 0 bases, leaving 11 bases between the germline ends. The CDR3 consists of 15 residues. CDR1 is LNHNV and CDR2 is YYDKDF in the germline V gene (reference sequence). The CDR3 sequence: CATSKTVLSTDTQYF. The DNA for the CDR3 is TGTGCCACCAGCAAGACCGTTTTAAGCACAGATACGCAGTATTTT.

There are a few counts of this clonotype. The chain links TRBV12-3 or TRBV12-4 to TRBJ1-3, with D unclear. The V end lost 5 bases, the J end lost 7 bases, and 6 bases lay between the germline ends. CDR3 length: 11 amino acids. The CDR3 region has the DNA TGTGCCAGCAGTACCCACAACACCATATATTTT. Encoded protein: CASSTHNTIYF.

This clonotype appeared a few times. This chain links TRBV2 with TRBJ1-5; D gene uncertain. V lost 2 bases and J lost 8, with 10 bases in between. CDR3 size: 13 residues. Germline assignment: CDR1 SNHLY and CDR2 FYNNEI. CDR3 region: CASSERAFEPQHF. The CDR3 nucleotides are TGTGCCAGCAGTGAACGCGCCTTCGAGCCCCAGCATTTT.

This clonotype was picked up many times. This chain connects TRBV11-1 to TRBJ1-1; tentative D call: TRBD1 (5 bases). V was cut by 5 bases and J by 4 bases, with 17 bases left in between. From germline, CDR1 is SGHAT and CDR2 FQDESV (reference sequence). The length of the CDR3 is 15 residues. The CDR3 here is CASSPRTRWGTEAFF. The CDR3 bases are TGTGCCAGCAGCCCCCGGACAAGATGGGGCACTGAAGCTTTCTTT.

The sample holds a few counts of this clonotype. A read error is possible here, since a much larger clone lies one base away. This chain joins TRBV12-3 or TRBV12-4 and TRBJ2-3, with D possibly matching TRBD2 (6 bases). There are 14 residues in the CDR3. The CDR3 sequence is CASSSGVRTDTQCF. CDR3 coding DNA: TGTGCCAGCAGTTCGGGGGTCCGCACAGATACGCAGTGTTTT.

This clonotype was recorded many times. The CDR3 is CASSSALNTGELFF. The CDR3 DNA follows: TGCGCCAGCAGTTCCGCGCTGAACACCGGGGAGCTGTTTTTT. The chain is built from TRBV5-1 and TRBJ2-2; no reliable D call. Looked up from germline, CDR1 is SGHRS and CDR2 is YFSETQ. The CDR3 is 14 residues long. Trimming cost V 5 bases and J 1 base, with 9 bases left between them.

At least ten counts were recorded for this clonotype. The rearrangement uses TRBV24-1 and TRBJ2-2; TRBD2 aligns across 7 bases. After removal of 6 bases from V and 1 base from J, the junction contained 7 bases not matched to a gene. Germline lookup yields CDR1 KGHDR and CDR2 SFDVKD. The CDR3 covers 16 residues. The CDR3 is CATSSPAGENTGELFF. CDR3 DNA sequence: TGTGCCACCAGTTCGCCCGCGGGAGAGAACACCGGGGAGCTGTTTTTT.

This clonotype was found many times. V usage is TRBV3-1 and J usage is TRBJ2-3, with TRBD1 matching over 8 bases. The CDR3 runs to 15 residues. Germline V lookup: CDR1 LGHDT, CDR2 YNNKEL (reference sequence). The V and J ends lost 5 bases and 3 bases, in that order; junction bases with no gene match: 7. The CDR3, as DNA: TGTGCCAGCAGCGCAGCCAGGGGGCCAACAGATACGCAGTATTTT. It is translated as CASSAARGPTDTQYF.